The clone carrying this TCR beta chain occurred a few times. These data originate in a study of identical twins. The germline V and J ends were trimmed by 4 bases and 2 bases, with 9 bases remaining between them. Germline V lookup: CDR1 SEHNR, CDR2 FQNEAQ (reference sequence). The CDR3 length is 15 residues. TCRdb reanalysed the 5' RACE reads using MiXCR and keeps one entry per CDR3 protein. The table lists about 920,000 distinct CDR3 sequences, over 9% of them singletons. These data were also reused for a study on yellow fever vaccine responses in identical twins.

Sequencing was done on a sample of PBMCs. This TCR came from a young woman in good health. This chain connects TRBV7-9 to TRBJ2-6; D is ambiguous. The DNA for the CDR3 is TGTGCCAGCAGCTACGACACGACTGGGGCCAACGTCCTGACTTTC. Translation: CASSYDTTGANVLTF.